The 32 T cell receptor beta chains given below trace back to one sample, sequenced in a study of Ad26.COV2.S vaccination and SARS-CoV-2 variants. The repertoire was sequenced with immunoSEQ multiplex PCR; TCRdb's copy has only in-frame clones and lacks some. The table includes some 270,000 clones, roughly 89% detected once. Treatment noted: roughly 19 received Ad26.COV2.S at low or high dose, single or two shots; roughly five received placebo; per-sample allocation not given. After the first vaccine or placebo injection, samples were drawn on day 63. The specimen comprised peripheral blood, sampled in a trial of Ad26.COV2.S vaccine versus placebo. Every receptor here comes from a person between 18 and 65 years old who received the Ad26.COV2.S COVID-19 vaccine or a placebo.

The chain has TRBV5-1 and TRBJ2-5; 7 nucleotides match TRBD1. Germline-derived CDR1 and CDR2 are SGHRS and YFSETQ. CDR3 length: 15 residues. The J segment lost 4 bases and the V segment lost 4 bases, leaving 10 bases of the junction unmatched. CDR3 residues: CASSVTGKVGETQYF. CDR3 in DNA: TGCGCCAGCAGCGTGACAGGGAAGGTAGGAGAGACCCAGTACTTC.

The chain joins TRBV6-5 to TRBJ2-3; no clear D. The CDR3 contains 11 residues. Germline V gene data show CDR1 as MNHEY and CDR2 as SVGAGI. The germline V and J ends were trimmed by 8 bases and 2 bases, with 5 bases remaining between them. The CDR3 nucleotides are TGTGCCAGCGGATACACAGATACGCAGTATTTT. Its translation: CASGYTDTQYF.

The J gene is TRBJ2-1, the V gene TRBV3-1 (or the pseudogene TRBV3-2); 11 bases agree with TRBD2. The junction had 11 bases not matched to a gene; V was cut back by 0 bases and J by 7 bases. The V gene's germline CDR1 is LGHDT and CDR2 YNNKEL (reference sequence). The CDR3 is made up of 18 amino acids. The CDR3 region has the DNA TGTGCCAGCAGCCAAGACCCGCGAACTAGCGGGAGTGAGAATGAGCAGTTCTTC. Its translation is CASSQDPRTSGSENEQFF.

As concerns this clone: The junction and the germline gene differ at one end; a read error may be behind it. The chain recombines TRBV12-3 or TRBV12-4 with TRBJ1-3, with D possibly TRBD1 on 6 matching bases. The CDR3 contains 11 residues. Here the CDR3 reads CASSLREQGKF. For the CDR3, the DNA is TGTGCCAGCAGTTTAAGGGAACAGGGTAAATTT.

This clone appeared once. This sequence joins TRBV14 and TRBJ2-7; 9 nucleotides align to TRBD1. Per germline, CDR1 SGHDN and CDR2 FVKESK. The CDR3 is 15 amino acids. Trimming cost V 5 bases and J 2 bases; bases outside gene matches: 7. CDR3 protein: CASSKKTGGAYEQYV. In nucleotides, the CDR3 is TGTGCCAGCAGCAAGAAGACAGGGGGTGCCTACGAGCAGTACGTC.

The rearrangement joins TRBV30 to TRBJ2-3, with D perhaps matching TRBD1 (6 bases). The CDR3 contains 13 residues. V shed 3 bases and J shed 8 bases, with 15 bases lying between them. Germline assignment: CDR1 GTSNPN and CDR2 SVGIG (reference sequence). The CDR3 spells CAWRTTGPGTQYF. In nucleotides, the CDR3 is TGTGCCTGGAGGACGACAGGTCCAGGTACGCAGTATTTT.

The rearrangement links TRBV27 to TRBJ1-1; D remains ambiguous. CDR1 and CDR2 (germline): MNHEY, SMNVEV (reference sequence). V lost 0 bases, J lost 1 base, and 3 bases lay in between. The CDR3 is 13 amino acids. The CDR3 coding sequence is TGTGCCAGCAGTTTATCCCCGAACACTGAAGCTTTCTTT. It codes for CASSLSPNTEAFF.

The J gene is TRBJ1-6, the V gene TRBV6-5; D unresolved. The CDR3 has 14 amino acids. Trimming shortened V by 6 bases and J by 15 bases, and 21 bases separated the two germline ends. Germline V CDR1 and CDR2: MNHEY, SVGAGI. Written as DNA, the CDR3 is TGTGCCAGCAGGGGCAGGACGGACCGGGTCCTCCTCCACTTT. Its translation: CASRGRTDRVLLHF.

V and J are TRBV7-9 and TRBJ2-1; D possibly uses TRBD1 or TRBD2 (5 bases each). The V gene's germline CDR1 is SEHNR and CDR2 FQNEAQ (reference sequence). V was pared by 6 bases and J by 0 bases, with 18 bases between. The CDR3 length is 17 residues. The CDR3 region has the DNA TGTGCCAGCAGACACGGGACGGCCGGAACCTCCTACAATGAGCAGTTCTTC. This encodes CASRHGTAGTSYNEQFF.

The genes are TRBV3-1 (or the pseudogene TRBV3-2) and TRBJ2-5; D not certain. The CDR3 has 13 residues. The V gene lost 1 base and the J gene lost 1 base, with 4 bases spanning the gap. Per germline, CDR1 LGHDT and CDR2 YNNKEL (reference sequence). CDR3 nucleotides: TGTGCCAGCAGCCAAGGTTTCCAAGAGACCCAGTACTTC. It codes for CASSQGFQETQYF.

The V call is TRBV7-3, the J call TRBJ2-1, with D possibly called TRBD1 or TRBD2 (5 bases each). CDR3 length: 15 amino acids. V was shortened by 5 bases and J by 4 bases, with 15 bases between the two germline ends. Germline loops: CDR1 SGHTA, CDR2 FQGTGA. The DNA for the CDR3 is TGTGCCAGCAGCCGTCGTCAGGGAGAGTACAATGAGCAGTTCTTC. Translation: CASSRRQGEYNEQFF.

The chain employs TRBV5-4 and TRBJ2-5; TRBD2 matches at 8 bases. The CDR3 contains 14 residues. V lost 4 bases to trimming and J lost 5 bases; unmatched junction nucleotides: 7. CDR1 is SGHNT, CDR2 YYREEE, per germline (reference sequence). CDR3 nucleotides: TGTGCCAGCAGCACCTGGACTAGCTTTGAGACCCAGTACTTC. Amino acids: CASSTWTSFETQYF. The full variable domain, with the rest looked up from reference TRBV5-4 and TRBJ2-5, is ETGVTQSPTHLIKTRGQQVTLRCSSQSGHNTVSWYQQALGQGPQFIFQYYREEENGRGNFPPRFSGLQFPNYSSELNVNALELDDSALYLCASSTWTSFETQYFGPGTRLLVL.

The rearrangement uses TRBV5-4 and TRBJ2-5; 13 nucleotides line up with TRBD2. Looked up from germline, CDR1 is SGHNT and CDR2 is YYREEE (reference sequence). V gave up 2 bases and J gave up 4 bases; unmatched junction bases: 8. This CDR3 comprises 17 residues. This CDR3 reads CASSLPKLAGGRETQYF. Written as DNA, the CDR3 is TGTGCCAGCAGCTTACCCAAACTAGCGGGAGGGCGAGAGACCCAGTACTTC.

The chain combines TRBV19 with TRBJ1-1; no firm D call. Germline V CDR1 and CDR2: LNHDA, SQIVND (reference sequence). V lost 5 bases, J lost 3 bases, and 7 bases lay in between. CDR3 length: 12 residues. The CDR3 DNA sequence: TGTGCCAGTAGTCTCCGGGACACTGAAGCTTTCTTT. It specifies CASSLRDTEAFF.

This rearrangement joins TRBV6-2 or TRBV6-3 to TRBJ2-5; the D is unclear. Germline CDR1 is MNHEY and CDR2 is SVGEGT. This CDR3 contains 13 residues. Trimming removed 2 bases at V and 3 bases at J, with 7 bases between. DNA of the CDR3: TGTGCCAGCAGTTACGTCGGTAAAGAGACCCAGTACTTC. Its translation: CASSYVGKETQYF.

This clone appeared a single time. The chain links TRBV24-1 to TRBJ2-3; D gene unclear. This CDR3 region has 13 residues. Trimming pared 4 bases from V and 4 bases from J, leaving 8 bases between. The V gene's germline CDR1 is KGHDR and CDR2 SFDVKD. CDR3 sequence: CATSDSVADTQYF. CDR3 coding DNA: TGTGCCACCAGTGACTCCGTGGCAGATACGCAGTATTTT.

The genes are TRBV12-3 or TRBV12-4 and TRBJ2-7; 7 bases align to TRBD2. The CDR3 has 13 amino acids. V dropped 4 bases and J dropped 7; count of bases not matched to a gene: 7. This CDR3 is CASSYASGAEQYF. Here the CDR3 DNA reads TGTGCCAGCAGTTACGCTAGCGGAGCGGAGCAGTACTTC.

There are a few counts of this clone. This chain uses TRBV5-1 with TRBJ2-1, with TRBD1 as a possible D gene (5 bases). This CDR3 spans 16 amino acids. Deletions cut 2 bases from V and 8 bases from J, with 20 bases between. Germline CDR1 SGHRS, CDR2 YFSETQ. The CDR3 DNA reads TGCGCCAGCAGCTTAGGCAGGGTTACTTCGGGCGATGAGCAGTTCTTC. Amino acids: CASSLGRVTSGDEQFF. Filled out from reference TRBV5-1 and TRBJ2-1, the complete variable domain reads KAGVTQTPRYLIKTRGQQVTLSCSPISGHRSVSWYQQTPGQGLQFLFEYFSETQRNKGNFPGRFSGRQFSNSRSEMNVSTLELGDSALYLCASSLGRVTSGDEQFFGPGTRLTVL.

V gene TRBV2 combines with J gene TRBJ1-4; D call uncertain. The CDR3 is 14 residues long. Germline V gene lookup returns CDR1 SNHLY and CDR2 FYNNEI. Trimming removed 6 bases from V and 3 bases from J, with 11 bases in between. CDR3 loop: CASRPTRANEKLFF. The CDR3 nucleotides are TGTGCCAGCAGACCCACGAGGGCTAATGAAAAACTGTTTTTT.

The J gene is TRBJ2-2, the V gene TRBV19, with D unresolved. Germline V gene sequence: CDR1 LNHDA, CDR2 SQIVND (reference sequence). With 3 bases removed from V and 4 bases from J, the gap between germline ends came to 9 bases. This CDR3 has 14 residues. The CDR3 spells CASSMWVGTGELFF. CDR3 sequence (DNA): TGTGCCAGTAGTATGTGGGTGGGCACCGGGGAGCTGTTTTTT.

J is TRBJ2-1 and V is TRBV5-1; D is undetermined. Deletions cut 0 bases from V and 9 bases from J, with 13 bases between. Per germline, CDR1 SGHRS and CDR2 YFSETQ. The CDR3 length is 14 residues. CDR3 in DNA: TGCGCCAGCAGCTTGGTGGTCTTAACCGGTGAGCAGTTCTTC. Protein product: CASSLVVLTGEQFF. Together with reference TRBV5-1 and TRBJ2-1, the CDR3 gives the full variable domain: KAGVTQTPRYLIKTRGQQVTLSCSPISGHRSVSWYQQTPGQGLQFLFEYFSETQRNKGNFPGRFSGRQFSNSRSEMNVSTLELGDSALYLCASSLVVLTGEQFFGPGTRLTVL.

This chain connects TRBV5-1 to TRBJ1-2, with a weak D call TRBD1 (5 bases). Germline V gene data show CDR1 as SGHRS and CDR2 as YFSETQ. The CDR3 is made up of 13 amino acids. Trimming shortened V by 5 bases and J by 2 bases, and 10 bases separated the two germline ends. The chain's CDR3 is CASRNQGNYGYTF. CDR3 nucleotides: TGCGCCAGCAGAAACCAGGGCAACTATGGCTACACCTTC.

The CDR3 coding sequence is TGTGCCAGCAGAGGTAGGAGGGACTCCTTCTACGAGCAGTACGTC. This translates into CASRGRRDSFYEQYV. The chain combines TRBV6-5 with TRBJ2-7; D might be TRBD2 (6 bases). CDR1 is MNHEY, CDR2 SVGAGI, per germline. V lost 6 bases and J lost 3, with 18 bases in between. CDR3 length: 15 amino acids.

The rearrangement uses TRBV2 and TRBJ1-6; the D is unclear. The germline V and J ends were trimmed by 2 bases and 8 bases, with 10 bases remaining between them. The CDR3 spans 14 residues. Germline assignment: CDR1 SNHLY and CDR2 FYNNEI. This CDR3 reads CASSEMGLDSPLHF. The CDR3 DNA reads as TGTGCCAGCAGTGAAATGGGGTTGGATTCACCCCTCCACTTT.

The chain carries TRBV5-8 and TRBJ1-5; the D gene is possibly TRBD1 (5 bases). Trimming shortened V by 0 bases and J by 6 bases, and 10 bases separated the two germline ends. Germline CDR1 and CDR2: SGHTS and YDEGEE. The CDR3 is made up of 14 amino acids. As DNA, the CDR3 is TGTGCCAGCAGCTTGGGGGCGGGGGGTCAGCCCCAGCATTTT. It translates to CASSLGAGGQPQHF. Looking up the rest from reference TRBV5-8 and TRBJ1-5 gives the full variable domain: EAGVTQSPTHLIKTRGQQATLRCSPISGHTSVYWYQQALGLGLQFLLWYDEGEERNRGNFPPRFSGRQFPNYSSELNVNALELEDSALYLCASSLGAGGQPQHFGDGTRLSIL.

The chain couples TRBV12-5 to TRBJ1-4; D is uncertain. The germline V gene has CDR1 LGHNT and CDR2 FRNRAP. The CDR3 length is 17 residues. The germline V and J ends were trimmed by 0 bases and 3 bases, with 14 bases remaining between them. CDR3 sequence: CASGLVRPFGANEKLFF. The CDR3 DNA is TGTGCTAGTGGTTTGGTGCGGCCGTTTGGGGCTAATGAAAAACTGTTTTTT.

The sample holds one count of this clone. The V gene is TRBV11-3, the J gene TRBJ1-1; the D gene is possibly TRBD1 (5 bases). Trimming shortened V by 1 base and J by 3 bases, and 6 bases separated the two germline ends. This CDR3 is 13 amino acids long. Germline V gives CDR1 SGHNT, CDR2 YENEEA. The CDR3 nucleotides read TGTGCCAGCAGCTTAGGACAGTACACTGAAGCTTTCTTT. Its protein product is CASSLGQYTEAFF. Complete variable domain (other parts from reference TRBV11-3 and TRBJ1-1): EAGVVQSPRYKIIEKKQPVAFWCNPISGHNTLYWYLQNLGQGPELLIRYENEEAVDDSQLPKDRFSAERLKGVDSTLKIQPAELGDSAVYLCASSLGQYTEAFFGQGTRLTVV.

The V call is TRBV12-3 or TRBV12-4, the J call TRBJ2-5; D gene unclear. The CDR3 contains 13 residues. The V and J ends lost 6 bases and 5 bases respectively, with 13 bases between them. Written as DNA, the CDR3 is TGTGCCAGCAGAAGCCCCCTGGTGGAGACCCAGTACTTC. This translates into CASRSPLVETQYF.

By proportion, this clone is medium-sized. V usage is TRBV7-3 and J usage is TRBJ2-5; D may match TRBD1 or TRBD2 (7 bases each). The CDR3 sequence is 14 residues long. Trimming stripped 5 bases from V and 5 bases from J, with 15 bases between. CDR1 SGHTA and CDR2 FQGTGA come from the germline V gene. CDR3 sequence (DNA): TGTGCCAGCAGCGACACAGGGGAGGGGGAGACCCAGTACTTC. Its protein is CASSDTGEGETQYF.

This chain joins TRBV3-1 (or the pseudogene TRBV3-2) and TRBJ1-1; D possibly corresponds to TRBD1 (5 bases). V dropped 4 bases and J dropped 3 bases, with 6 bases sitting between them. From germline, CDR1 is LGHDT and CDR2 YNNKEL (reference sequence). The CDR3 is made up of 12 amino acids. For the CDR3, the DNA is TGTGCCAGCAGCCCAGGGTACACTGAAGCTTTCTTT. Protein sequence: CASSPGYTEAFF.

The chain recombines TRBV20-1 with TRBJ1-1; possibly TRBD1 for D (6 bases). V was clipped by 3 bases and J by 7 bases, with 12 bases between them. The CDR3 spans 12 residues. Germline assignment: CDR1 DFQATT and CDR2 SNEGSKA (reference sequence). The CDR3 DNA is TGCAGTGCTAGTCTCGGACAGCTTGAAGCTTTCTTT. Translating it yields CSASLGQLEAFF.

The chain recombines TRBV5-4 with TRBJ2-5; TRBD1 matches at 9 bases. The CDR3 is 14 amino acids. Per the germline V gene, CDR1 is SGHNT and CDR2 is YYREEE (reference sequence). V lost 4 bases, J lost 4 bases, and 5 bases stayed unmatched. CDR3 amino acids: CASSKTGGAETQYF. Written as DNA, the CDR3 is TGTGCCAGCAGCAAGACAGGGGGGGCAGAGACCCAGTACTTC.